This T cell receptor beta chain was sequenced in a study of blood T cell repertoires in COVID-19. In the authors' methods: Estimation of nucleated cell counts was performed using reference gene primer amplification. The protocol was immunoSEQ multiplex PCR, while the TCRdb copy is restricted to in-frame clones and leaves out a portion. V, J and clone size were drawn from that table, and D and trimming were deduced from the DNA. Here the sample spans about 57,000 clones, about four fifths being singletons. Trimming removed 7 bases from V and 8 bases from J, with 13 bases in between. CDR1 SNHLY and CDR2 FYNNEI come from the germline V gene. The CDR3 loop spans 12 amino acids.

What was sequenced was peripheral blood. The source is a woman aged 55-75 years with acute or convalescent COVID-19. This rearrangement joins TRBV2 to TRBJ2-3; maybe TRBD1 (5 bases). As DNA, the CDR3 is TGTGCCAGCACAGGGTTGGGGCGTACGCAGTATTTT. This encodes CASTGLGRTQYF.